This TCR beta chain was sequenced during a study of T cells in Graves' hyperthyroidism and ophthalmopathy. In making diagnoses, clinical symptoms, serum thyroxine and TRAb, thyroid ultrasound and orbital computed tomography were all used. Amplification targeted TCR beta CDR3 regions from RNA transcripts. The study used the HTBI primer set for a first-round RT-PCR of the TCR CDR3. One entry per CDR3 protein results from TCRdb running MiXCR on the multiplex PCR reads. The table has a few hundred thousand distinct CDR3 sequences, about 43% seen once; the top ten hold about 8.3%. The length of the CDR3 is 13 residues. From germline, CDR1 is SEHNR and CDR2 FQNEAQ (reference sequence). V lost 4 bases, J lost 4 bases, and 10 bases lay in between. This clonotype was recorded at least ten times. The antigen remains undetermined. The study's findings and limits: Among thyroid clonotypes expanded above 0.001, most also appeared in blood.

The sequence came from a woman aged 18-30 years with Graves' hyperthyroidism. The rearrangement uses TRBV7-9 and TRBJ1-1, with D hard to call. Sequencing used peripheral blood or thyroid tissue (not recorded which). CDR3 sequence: CASSSAGITEAFF. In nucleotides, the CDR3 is TGTGCCAGCAGCTCGGCAGGCATCACTGAAGCTTTCTTT.